The T cell receptor (beta chain) under discussion was sequenced for a study of cytotoxic CD8 clonotypes in ibrutinib-treated CLL. Germline CDR1 reads MNHEY; CDR2 reads SVGAGI. CDR3 length equals 13 residues. The V and J ends lost 2 bases and 6 bases respectively, with 8 bases between them. Sequenced by immunoSEQ multiplex PCR; TCRdb stores in-frame clones only, minus some. The data hold 200,000 to 250,000 clones, with more than 75% observed a single time. The TCR comes from a human donor with chronic lymphocytic leukemia. The genes are TRBV6-5 and TRBJ2-1; D is uncertain. This specimen consisted of PBMCs, obtained after 12 months of ibrutinib treatment. CDR3: CASSYGLGNEQFF. For the CDR3, the DNA is TGTGCCAGCAGTTACGGTCTAGGCAATGAGCAGTTCTTC.